This T cell receptor beta chain was sequenced in a study of cytomegalovirus exposure and HLA in healthy donors (dated by TCRdb to 2016 to 2017). About the investigation overall: An earlier analysis of roughly 500 of the donors reported 250 to 300 Gb of sequence data and 95 million to 140 million unique TCR beta sequences obtained from about 170 million T cells. An early release that covered roughly 600 HLA-typed donors contained approximately 300 gigabases of sequencing data and 65 million to 100 million unique TCR sequences. Of the 398 genotyped donors, 65% to 90% were placed in the genetic ancestry cluster associated with self-reported Caucasian donors. The study aimed to test whether cataloging public T cell receptors could reveal signatures of past pathogen exposure. The study profiled the T cell repertoires of approximately 700 subjects by immunosequencing and related them to cytomegalovirus serostatus. In addition to the first cohort of several hundred subjects, a separate validation cohort of approximately 130 different subjects was used. To predict cytomegalovirus infection status, the study brought together high-throughput TCR immunosequencing, statistical association of individual TCRs with disease status, and machine learning. A later analysis re-examined previously published TCR beta repertoires from more than 650 donors and added high-resolution HLA genotyping to investigate patterns of TCR occurrence. Rather than using new phenotypic data, the later analysis identified candidate immune exposures from TCR beta sequences and from how often those sequences occurred across donors. To decide whether each TCR beta V gene segment behaved as functional or pseudogenic, an earlier analysis of 587 of the donors relied on high-throughput TCR beta sequencing. Donor age, sex, ethnicity and CMV serostatus were collected together with the repertoire data. A later genetic analysis used genome-wide SNP genotypes for 398 of the 666 donors, treating that subset as a discovery cohort. All discovery cohort repertoires had been generated using a single sequencing platform. Both class I and class II loci were covered by HLA typing, at four-digit resolution. The number of donors typed differed by locus, with 629-630 for A, B, C, DRB1 and DQB1, over 500 for DQA1, 600 to 610 for DPA1, and about 450 for DPB1. Because of strong linkage in the cohort, five DR-DQ haplotypes were treated as single units for association and clustering. Across 300 to 500 genotyped donors of the cohort, an average of about 240,000 unique TCR beta nucleotide sequences per donor were sequenced, and roughly 20% of those sequences were non-productive. Study-wide conclusions, independent of this receptor: The classifier was reported to diagnose cytomegalovirus status with high specificity and sensitivity in both the original and validation cohorts. A later analysis associated about 17,000 TCR beta sequences with specific HLA alleles at a false discovery rate of 0.05. According to a later analysis, TCR association rates differed among HLA loci, with DRB1 alleles showing the most associated TCRs and HLA-C alleles showing the fewest. An earlier analysis of around 500 of the donors showed that most TCR beta V segments appeared in productive rearrangements either about 87% or about 30% of the time, which broadly matched IMGT annotations. Some IMGT-functional V segments, including TRBV6-2 and TRBV6-3, could not be told apart with the 87-base-pair reads, so those segments were excluded. This cohort had only TCR beta chains sequenced, and the lack of alpha or paired-chain data limited which features could be detected. A further reported finding was that TCR beta sequences accurately predicted the HLA-A and HLA-B alleles for most subjects in the first cohort. According to a later genetic analysis, donors in an Asian-associated ancestry cluster had fewer N-insertions in productive TCRs than the approximately 700-donor mean. In a later analysis, several top co-occurrence clusters were reported to appear linked to parvovirus B19, influenza, CMV and Epstein-Barr virus. Because counts were too low, about 15 rarely observed V segments, including chromosome 9 orphons, were left out of the earlier analysis of a few hundred of the donors. Because HLA typing was missing for some donors at each locus, association tests included only the typed subset. In a later genetic analysis, a missense DCLRE1C variant was associated with V-gene and J-gene trimming of TCR beta chains, and the association was replicated in an independent cohort. A cluster of highly shared sequence variants was judged likely to be a technical artifact of the sequencing pipeline. When HLA alleles, especially DR and DQ, strongly co-occurred, attributing TCR associations to individual alleles was difficult. Roughly uniform sequencing depth across donors was assumed in presence/absence analyses, although this assumption may not hold. Most TCR sequences were seen in very few donors, while some public TCRs were found in many individuals. In vitro tests confirmed that a few of the cytomegalovirus-associated TCR beta chains recognize cytomegalovirus antigens. In a later analysis, HLA-associated TCR beta chains were found to be more clonally expanded and to have lower generation probabilities than equally common non-associated chains. The authors suggested that the approach could potentially be extended to other disease states and immunological phenotypes. Most CMV-associated TCR beta chains appeared to be HLA-restricted in a later analysis, and the HLA associations seemed to be driven largely by CMV exposure. CMV serostatus was the only immune exposure information available for the cohort. A total of about 180 TCR beta chains were listed by the study as associated with cytomegalovirus. Linkage disequilibrium might explain the correlated functional status among segregating V segments, but an unknown experimental factor could not be excluded.

The library was generated by the immunoSEQ multiplex PCR assay. For the multiplex PCR, a mixture combining 60 forward primers for TCR Vbeta segments and 13 reverse primers for TCR Jbeta segments was used. Amplification of the CDR3 region of rearranged TCR beta genes was performed with a multiplex PCR assay on genomic DNA. Amplified TCR beta libraries were sequenced as 87-base-pair reads on the Illumina HiSeq System. In the source study's methods: A later analysis tallied about 77 million unique TCR beta chains across the 666 repertoires, and some 12 million of those chains were shared by two or more donors. To remove PCR and sequencing errors, raw reads were error-corrected and collapsed into unique sequences using a nearest-neighbor algorithm that merged closely related sequences. V, D and J gene segments were assigned by aligning CDR3 sequences to IMGT reference sequences. For a sequence to be retained, a match of at least six nucleotides was required to both a V gene segment and a J gene segment. Rearrangements were classified as productive when the CDR3 lacked stop codons and remained in frame with V and J, and all other rearrangements were classified as non-productive. Following IMGT convention, CDR3 was defined as the stretch from the second conserved V-encoded cysteine up to the conserved J-encoded phenylalanine. Sequences without an unambiguous match to a single V gene segment were excluded from the earlier analysis of a few hundred of the donors. In an earlier analysis of some 590 of the donors, V segments were called functional above 56.7% productive rearrangements and were called segregating when the between-donor standard deviation exceeded 5%. A statistical classification framework was built for diagnosing cytomegalovirus status from the catalog of TCR beta chain sequences. In a later analysis, V and J genes were assigned by comparing TCR nucleotide sequences against IMGT/GENE-DB human TR gene sequences. Using the TCRdist pipeline, a later analysis assigned CDR3 sequences along with most-parsimonious VDJ recombination scenarios. A later analysis defined each TCR beta chain by its CDR3 amino acid sequence plus V-gene family, and excluded reads lacking a unique V-gene family. To address suspected cross-contamination and a sequencing artifact, a later analysis removed a few hundred highly shared, low-generation-probability nucleotide sequences. For each public chain, a later analysis derived a clonal expansion index from normalized ranks of inferred template counts within each repertoire. In a later analysis, generation probabilities were computed using a VDJ recombination model fitted to out-of-frame rearrangements, and the results were checked against IGoR. Hypergeometric tests were used in a later analysis to score TCR-TCR, TCR-HLA and TCR-CMV co-occurrence, with a repertoire-size bias correction applied to the TCR pairs. To estimate false discovery rates, a later analysis permuted the HLA or CMV assignments 20 times. A later analysis grouped co-occurring TCRs with DBSCAN, adding TCRdist sequence similarity when clustering within HLA-allele-positive subsets. Co-occurrence clustering excluded repertoires with fewer than 30,000 or more than 120,000 public chains, plus five with anomalous nucleotide sharing. As stored in TCRdb, this immuneACCESS dataset retains in-frame rearrangements with V and J assigned. A fraction of the clones does not appear; measured against another copy, unresolved V genes explain less than half of the discrepancy, and the remainder lacks a known reason. Clone size and the V and J calls come from that table; the DNA yielded D and trimming. Here the sample has about 98,000 clones; about 74% occur a single time. The top ten constitute about 1.8% of the sample.

The cohort was made up of about 670 healthy bone marrow donors. Cohort members were all nominally healthy when sampled, although unrecorded immune exposures were likely present. The donor was CMV seronegative and belonged to the group of 380 or so seronegative cohort members. Each donor provided a peripheral blood sample, and peripheral blood mononuclear cells were used for TCR beta sequencing. The Qiagen DNeasy Blood Extraction Kit was used to extract genomic DNA from the blood cell samples. V has 6 bases trimmed and J has 3 bases trimmed; junction bases matching no gene number 9. Including cysteine and phenylalanine, the CDR3 has 15 amino acids. CDR3 DNA is the only sequence kept; it has 45 bases, read in frame from the first base. The germline V gene specifies LGHNA as CDR1 and YSLEER as CDR2. This clone has just a few counts. It has no known antigen specificity. Base qualities were left out, and no much larger clone turns up one base away.

In this chain, TRBV4-3 is recombined with TRBJ2-7, and 9 junctional nucleotides match TRBD2. The sample comprised PBMCs. This receptor was taken from a male donor in good health and CMV-seronegative. The nucleotide sequence reads TGCGCCAGCAGTCCCTCTAGCGGGAACAGCTACGAGCAGTACTTC. Translated, this gives CASSPSSGNSYEQYF.